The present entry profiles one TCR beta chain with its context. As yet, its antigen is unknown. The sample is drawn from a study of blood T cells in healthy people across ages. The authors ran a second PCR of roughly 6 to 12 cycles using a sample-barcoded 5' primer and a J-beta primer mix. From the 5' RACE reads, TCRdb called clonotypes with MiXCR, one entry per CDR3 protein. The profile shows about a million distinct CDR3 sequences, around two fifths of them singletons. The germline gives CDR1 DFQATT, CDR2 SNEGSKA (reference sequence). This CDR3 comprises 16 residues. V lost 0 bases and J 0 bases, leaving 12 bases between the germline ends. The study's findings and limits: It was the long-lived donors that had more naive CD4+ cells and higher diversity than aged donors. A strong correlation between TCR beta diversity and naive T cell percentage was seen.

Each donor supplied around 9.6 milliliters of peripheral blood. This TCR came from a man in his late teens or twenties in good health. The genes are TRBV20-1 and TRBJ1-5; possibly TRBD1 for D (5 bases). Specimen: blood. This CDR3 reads CSARDDSVFSNQPQHF. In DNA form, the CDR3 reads TGCAGTGCTAGAGATGACAGTGTCTTTAGCAATCAGCCCCAGCATTTT.